This T cell receptor beta chain was captured in a study of prognosis after radiotherapy for stage I lung cancer. Study findings and constraints: Patients who developed distant metastases had lower Shannon entropy after stereotactic body radiation therapy. Compared with a median of 10,088 beforehand, unique TCR clone counts dropped to almost 7,000 after stereotactic body radiation therapy.

The CDR3 loop spans 15 amino acids. Trimming left V 4 bases short and J 3 bases short, with 13 bases between. Germline V gene lookup returns CDR1 SEHNR and CDR2 FQNEAQ (reference sequence). Two separate time points each saw a draw of around 6.6 milliliters of peripheral blood. Starting from genomic DNA, TCR beta CDR3 was amplified through two-round multiplex PCR. First-round PCR, the initial amplification, used primers specific to each TRBV and TRBJ gene. TCRdb fed the multiplex PCR reads into MiXCR, producing one record per CDR3 protein. The table lists 11,000 to 15,000 distinct CDR3 sequences, around 30% of them singletons. A word on this clonotype: The antigen remains unidentified. A far more abundant clone sits one base away, making this likely a read error.

Material: PBMCs, obtained before or after stereotactic body radiation therapy (not recorded which). V is TRBV7-9 and J is TRBJ2-1; D may be TRBD2 (6 bases). This sequence was found in a donor aged 50 or older with non-small cell lung cancer. The CDR3 sequence is CASSSPGSYYNEQFF. CDR3 nucleotides: TGTGCCAGCAGCTCCCCCGGGAGCTACTACAATGAGCAGTTCTTC. The full variable domain, in which reference TRBV7-9 and TRBJ2-1 provide the parts outside the CDR3, is DTGVSQNPRHKITKRGQNVTFRCDPISEHNRLYWYRQTLGQGPEFLTYFQNEAQLEKSRLLSDRFSAERPKGSFSTLEIQRTEQGDSAMYLCASSSPGSYYNEQFFGPGTRLTVL.